The 21 T cell receptor beta chains presented below share a single source sample, sequenced in a study of cytomegalovirus exposure and HLA in healthy donors. Primers for the PCR totalled 60 Vbeta and 13 Jbeta. Sequencing used immunoSEQ multiplex PCR; TCRdb keeps in-frame clones, though not all of them. In the table there are about 120,000 clones, roughly 70% of which are singletons. The sample consisted of PBMCs. The origin of the receptors is a woman in her forties in good health and CMV-seropositive.

The J gene is TRBJ2-3, the V gene TRBV5-4; 7 bases line up with TRBD2. V was pared by 4 bases and J by 7 bases, with 12 bases of the junction left unmatched. The CDR3 has 15 amino acids. Germline V gene sequence: CDR1 SGHNT, CDR2 YYREEE (reference sequence). The CDR3, as DNA: TGTGCCAGCAGCCCAGCGGGACTTGAAGACCATACGCAGTATTTT. Translation: CASSPAGLEDHTQYF.

This clone turned up a few times. This CDR3 is CASSLDGGLYQPQHF. The CDR3 region has the DNA TGTGCCAGCAGTTTAGACGGGGGGTTGTATCAGCCCCAGCATTTT. This chain links TRBV27 with TRBJ1-5, with D tentatively TRBD1 (5 bases). V was pared by 2 bases and J by 5 bases, with 13 bases between. Germline V lookup: CDR1 MNHEY, CDR2 SMNVEV (reference sequence). The CDR3 sequence is 15 residues long.

CDR3 sequence: CASYGPGRGQMTQYF. In nucleotides, the CDR3 is TGCGCCAGCTATGGGCCTGGTCGAGGACAGATGACGCAGTATTTT. The rearrangement uses TRBV5-1 and TRBJ2-3, with D perhaps TRBD1 (6 bases). The CDR3 spans 15 residues. Germline CDR1 reads SGHRS; CDR2 reads YFSETQ. The V end lost 7 bases, the J end lost 9 bases, and 24 bases lay between the germline ends.

This clone occurred once. J is TRBJ2-1 and V is TRBV7-2; 9 nucleotides align to TRBD1. With V trimmed by 5 bases and J by 4 bases, 12 bases remained unmatched. This CDR3 contains 17 residues. CDR1 SGHTA and CDR2 FQGNSA come from the germline V gene. DNA for the CDR3: TGTGCCAGCAGCGCCCTCTTACAGGGGGCTAGGTACAATGAGCAGTTCTTC. Translation: CASSALLQGARYNEQFF.

About this clone: At the DNA level, this CDR3 is encoded by other sequences in the same sample as well. This rearrangement joins TRBV5-1 to TRBJ2-3; TRBD2 matches 11 bases. V was pared by 0 bases and J by 2 bases, with 2 bases of the junction left unmatched. The CDR3 covers 16 residues. Germline CDR1 and CDR2: SGHRS and YFSETQ. The CDR3 spells CASSLGTSGLTDTQYF. For the CDR3, the DNA is TGCGCCAGCAGCTTGGGGACTAGCGGGCTCACAGATACGCAGTATTTT.

The CDR3 DNA sequence: TGTGCCAGCAGCAGGCAAGGACATTTCAATCAGCCCCAGCATTTT. This sequence encodes CASSRQGHFNQPQHF. V is TRBV21-1 and J is TRBJ1-5; the table's TRBD1 call for D was not verified on the DNA. TRBV21-1 is assigned pseudogene status. This CDR3 is built from 15 residues.

The chain employs TRBV27 and TRBJ2-7; tentative D call: TRBD2 (8 bases). The germline V gene encodes CDR1 MNHEY and CDR2 SMNVEV (reference sequence). This CDR3 has 14 amino acids. V lost 8 bases and J lost 2, with 16 bases in between. In DNA form, the CDR3 reads TGTGCCAGCGGACGACAGGGACTAGCCTACGAGCAGTACTTC. Residues: CASGRQGLAYEQYF.

The chain links TRBV5-4 to TRBJ2-7; 11 bases match TRBD2. The CDR3 loop spans 17 amino acids. The ends lost 4 bases at V and 6 bases at J; junction bases unmatched: 15. CDR1 and CDR2 from the germline V gene are SGHNT and YYREEE (reference sequence). This CDR3 reads CASSPETIAGGSGEQYF. The DNA for the CDR3 is TGTGCCAGCAGCCCCGAAACGATAGCGGGAGGGTCAGGCGAGCAGTACTTC.

This clone was counted between two and nine times. The J gene is TRBJ2-7, the V gene TRBV10-3; 10 bases match TRBD1. The CDR3 totals 14 residues. CDR1 and CDR2 from the germline V gene are ENHRY and SYGVKD. V was pared by 6 bases and J by 3 bases, with 5 bases of the junction left unmatched. The CDR3 sequence: CAIRGTGADYEQYF. As DNA, the CDR3 is TGTGCCATCAGAGGGACAGGGGCAGACTACGAGCAGTACTTC.

This clone was counted once. The rearrangement joins TRBV7-2 to TRBJ2-1; TRBD1 agrees at 7 bases. The CDR3 is made up of 15 amino acids. The J segment lost 6 bases and the V segment lost 5 bases, leaving 10 bases of the junction unmatched. Germline CDR1 is SGHTA and CDR2 is FQGNSA. The CDR3 sequence: CASSRRTGWGNEQFF. The CDR3 DNA follows: TGTGCCAGCAGCCGCCGGACAGGTTGGGGCAATGAGCAGTTCTTC.

This clone was seen just once. The J gene is TRBJ2-2, the V gene TRBV28; the match to TRBD2 covers 7 bases. Germline CDR1 and CDR2: MDHEN and SYDVKM. The CDR3 totals 15 residues. Losses at the gene ends were 6 bases for V and 5 bases for J; bases not matched to a gene: 9. The CDR3 DNA follows: TGTGCCAGCAGCATCGGGGGAGGGTGGACCGGGGAGCTGTTTTTT. This translates into CASSIGGGWTGELFF.

The CDR3 protein is CASRQGPTVNTGELFF. The CDR3 DNA reads as TGTGCCAGCAGACAAGGTCCGACAGTGAACACCGGGGAGCTGTTTTTT. The gene calls are TRBV2 and TRBJ2-2, with a weak D call TRBD1 (5 bases). The V end was cut by 6 bases, the J end by 1 base, with 15 bases between. CDR1 and CDR2 (germline): SNHLY, FYNNEI. This CDR3 comprises 16 residues.

In its sample, this clone was seen a few times. J is TRBJ2-1 and V is TRBV6-5; TRBD2 might be the D (5 bases). Germline V CDR1 and CDR2: MNHEY, SVGAGI. The CDR3 is 15 amino acids. V lost 8 bases and J lost 3, with 17 bases in between. DNA for the CDR3: TGTGCCAGCTCCAAGAGCCCAGCGGACTACAATGAGCAGTTCTTC. It specifies CASSKSPADYNEQFF.

The V call is TRBV7-2, the J call TRBJ1-1; 11 bases match TRBD1. The length of the CDR3 is 14 residues. Germline V CDR1 and CDR2: SGHTA, FQGNSA. Unmatched junction bases numbered 2, after V lost 1 base and J lost 7 bases. In DNA form, the CDR3 reads TGTGCCAGCAGCTTAGGAGGGACAGGGGGTGAAGCTTTCTTT. Amino acid sequence: CASSLGGTGGEAFF.

In nucleotides, the CDR3 is TGTGCCAGCAGTCCCATCCCCCTTAGCGGGGGGCGCCAAGAGACCCAGTACTTC. Its protein is CASSPIPLSGGRQETQYF. The chain combines TRBV25-1 with TRBJ2-5; the match to TRBD2 covers 10 bases. Germline values: CDR1 MGHDK, CDR2 SYGVNS. The CDR3 consists of 18 residues. V lost 5 bases to trimming and J lost 1 base; unmatched junction nucleotides: 13. The entire variable domain, with the rest obtained from reference TRBV25-1 and TRBJ2-5, is as follows: EADIYQTPRYLVIGTGKKITLECSQTMGHDKMYWYQQDPGMELHLIHYSYGVNSTEKGDLSSESTVSRIRTEHFPLTLESARPSHTSQYLCASSPIPLSGGRQETQYFGPGTRLLVL.

The gene calls are TRBV15 and TRBJ2-2; possibly TRBD1 for D (5 bases). Trimming shortened V by 5 bases and J by 3 bases, and 25 bases separated the two germline ends. The CDR3 consists of 19 residues. Germline assignment: CDR1 LNHNV and CDR2 YYDKDF (reference sequence). Here the CDR3 reads CATSGAGFKRGIDTGELFF. In nucleotides, the CDR3 is TGTGCCACCAGCGGAGCAGGGTTTAAAAGGGGAATTGACACCGGGGAGCTGTTTTTT. The whole variable domain, filled in from reference TRBV15 and TRBJ2-2, reads DAMVIQNPRYQVTQFGKPVTLSCSQTLNHNVMYWYQQKSSQAPKLLFHYYDKDFNNEADTPDNFQSRRPNTSFCFLDIRSPGLGDTAMYLCATSGAGFKRGIDTGELFFGEGSRLTVL.

The rearrangement joins TRBV6-4 to TRBJ1-1; 9 bases are shared with TRBD1. Looked up from germline, CDR1 is MRHNA and CDR2 is SNTAGT. The CDR3 sequence is 14 residues long. Trimming at V came to 2 bases and at J to 10 bases, leaving 8 bases not matched to a gene. This CDR3 reads CASSDQGDRAGAFF. Written as DNA, the CDR3 is TGTGCCAGCAGTGACCAAGGGGACAGGGCTGGAGCTTTCTTT.

This chain connects TRBV10-3 to TRBJ1-2; tentative D call: TRBD1 (6 bases). The germline V gene has CDR1 ENHRY and CDR2 SYGVKD. V was cut by 6 bases and J by 2 bases, with 13 bases left in between. This CDR3 region has 14 residues. The CDR3 protein is CAIRGATLNYGYTF. Here the CDR3 DNA reads TGTGCCATCAGGGGGGCTACTCTAAACTATGGCTACACCTTC.

The chain links TRBV6-5 to TRBJ2-1; TRBD2 aligns across 14 bases. Germline values: CDR1 MNHEY, CDR2 SVGAGI. Trimming removed 6 bases from V and 5 bases from J; junction bases left unmatched: 0. There are 14 residues in the CDR3. In nucleotides, the CDR3 is TGTGCCAGCAGGGGACTAGCGGGGGACAATGAGCAGTTCTTC. Protein sequence: CASRGLAGDNEQFF.

Worth noting for this clone: The identical CDR3 is also encoded by other nucleotide sequences in the sample. V is TRBV6-4 and J is TRBJ2-1; TRBD2 might be the D (6 bases). Trimming shortened V by 0 bases and J by 0 bases, and 6 bases separated the two germline ends. The CDR3 covers 15 residues. The germline V gene encodes CDR1 MRHNA and CDR2 SNTAGT. The CDR3 region is CASSDSSGSYNEQFF. Here the CDR3 DNA reads TGTGCCAGCAGTGACTCTAGCGGCTCCTACAATGAGCAGTTCTTC.

The CDR3 DNA reads TGTGCCAGCAGCTTACAGGGCTATGGCTACACCTTC. It translates to CASSLQGYGYTF. This chain links TRBV7-2 with TRBJ1-2; D might be TRBD1 (5 bases). The V gene's germline CDR1 is SGHTA and CDR2 FQGNSA. This CDR3 has 12 residues. V gave up 2 bases and J gave up 4 bases, with 5 bases separating them.